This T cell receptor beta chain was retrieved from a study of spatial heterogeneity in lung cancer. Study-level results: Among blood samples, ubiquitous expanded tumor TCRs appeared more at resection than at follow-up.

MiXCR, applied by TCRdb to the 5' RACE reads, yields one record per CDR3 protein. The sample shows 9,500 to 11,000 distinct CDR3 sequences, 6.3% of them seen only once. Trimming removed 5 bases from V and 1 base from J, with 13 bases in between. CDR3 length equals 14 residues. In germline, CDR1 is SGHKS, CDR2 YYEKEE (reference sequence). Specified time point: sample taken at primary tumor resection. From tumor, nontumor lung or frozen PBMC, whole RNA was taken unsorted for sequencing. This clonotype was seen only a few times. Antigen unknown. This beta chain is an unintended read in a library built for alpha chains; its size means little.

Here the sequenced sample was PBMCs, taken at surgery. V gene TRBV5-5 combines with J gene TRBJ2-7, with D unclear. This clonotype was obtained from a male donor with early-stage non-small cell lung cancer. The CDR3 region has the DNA TGTGCCAGCAGTCGGGTGGTGGGATCCTACGAGCAGTACTTC. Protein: CASSRVVGSYEQYF.